The 3 T cell receptor beta chains listed next were all sequenced from one sample in a study of spatial heterogeneity in lung cancer. The time point here: sample taken at primary tumor resection. The input material, whole RNA from tumor, nontumor lung or frozen PBMC, was sequenced unsorted. Each CDR3 protein is one row after TCRdb ran MiXCR on the 5' RACE reads. The table records around 7,200 distinct CDR3 sequences, approximately 5% of them present only once. Specimen: normal lung tissue next to the tumor, collected at surgery. These receptors were collected from a female donor with early-stage non-small cell lung cancer.

This clonotype ranks as medium-sized. The chain is built from TRBV9 and TRBJ2-2; D uncertain. CDR3 length equals 14 residues. Germline V CDR1 and CDR2: SGDLS, YYNGEE. Deletions cut 3 bases from V and 0 bases from J, with 6 bases between. The CDR3 loop reads CASSGSSNTGELFF. The CDR3, as DNA: TGTGCCAGCAGCGGGTCTTCGAACACCGGGGAGCTGTTTTTT.

In its sample, this clonotype was seen many times. The chain employs TRBV2 and TRBJ2-7; 10 nucleotides align to TRBD1. With V trimmed by 8 bases and J by 2 bases, 3 bases remained unmatched. The CDR3 is made up of 13 amino acids. The V gene's germline CDR1 is SNHLY and CDR2 FYNNEI. The CDR3: CASGDRGPYEQYF. CDR3 nucleotides: TGTGCCAGCGGGGACAGGGGACCCTACGAGCAGTACTTC.

The chain joins TRBV12-3 or TRBV12-4 to TRBJ1-5; D ambiguous. V lost 6 bases and J 11 bases, leaving 14 bases between the germline ends. This CDR3 has 12 residues. CDR3 amino acids: CASSKSGQSQHF. DNA of the CDR3: TGTGCCAGCAGCAAAAGTGGCCAGTCCCAGCATTTT.